This entry lists 29 T cell receptor beta chains sequenced from one sample in a study of shared clonotypes between healthy human individuals. Only in-frame clones appear in the TCRdb table, and some are missing; sequencing was by immunoSEQ multiplex PCR. Of about 2,500,000 clones in the sample, around nine tenths were seen once. What was sequenced was naive CD4+ T cells sorted from blood. The subset here: CD45RA+ positively selected. These receptors originate from a man aged 18 to 29 in good health.

V and J are TRBV2 and TRBJ1-5, with D unclear. Looked up from germline, CDR1 is SNHLY and CDR2 is FYNNEI. The CDR3 spans 15 residues. V was cut by 3 bases and J by 3 bases, with 12 bases left in between. This CDR3 reads CASSDWYSANQPQHF. The CDR3 nucleotides are TGTGCCAGCAGTGATTGGTACAGTGCCAATCAGCCCCAGCATTTT. The full variable domain, with the rest looked up from reference TRBV2 and TRBJ1-5, is EPEVTQTPSHQVTQMGQEVILRCVPISNHLYFYWYRQILGQKVEFLVSFYNNEISEKSEIFDDQFSVERPDGSNFTLKIRSTKLEDSAMYFCASSDWYSANQPQHFGDGTRLSIL.

This chain links TRBV4-1 with TRBJ2-5, with D perhaps TRBD1 (6 bases). CDR1 and CDR2 (germline): MGHRA, YSYEKL. With 5 bases removed from V and 3 bases from J, the gap between germline ends came to 13 bases. The CDR3 loop spans 14 amino acids. The DNA for the CDR3 is TGCGCCAGCAGCTTAACAGGGCTTAAAGAGACCCAGTACTTC. Its translation is CASSLTGLKETQYF.

J is TRBJ2-5 and V is TRBV5-1; TRBD2 matches 10 bases. The CDR3 extends over 15 amino acids. V was pared by 1 base and J by 5 bases, with 5 bases of the junction left unmatched. CDR1 is SGHRS and CDR2 is YFSETQ in the germline V gene. The CDR3 spells CASSLPSGGYETQYF. The CDR3 nucleotides read TGCGCCAGCAGCTTGCCTAGCGGGGGCTATGAGACCCAGTACTTC.

The chain has TRBV20-1 and TRBJ2-3; D perhaps matches TRBD2 (6 bases). V was cut by 6 bases and J by 10 bases, with 14 bases left in between. Germline loops: CDR1 DFQATT, CDR2 SNEGSKA (reference sequence). This CDR3 is 11 amino acids long. CDR3 in amino acids: CSAEGGGAQYF. CDR3 DNA: TGCAGTGCCGAGGGAGGAGGGGCGCAGTATTTT.

The V and J genes are TRBV7-9 and TRBJ2-3; unclear D gene. Germline V gene lookup returns CDR1 SEHNR and CDR2 FQNEAQ (reference sequence). V was cut by 2 bases and J by 4 bases, with 16 bases left in between. The CDR3 has 16 residues. CDR3 coding DNA: TGTGCCAGCAGCTTAACGGGCCCCAGAGTAGCAGATACGCAGTATTTT. It encodes CASSLTGPRVADTQYF.

The J gene is TRBJ1-2, the V gene TRBV29-1; 11 nucleotides match TRBD1. The CDR3 has 12 residues. The germline V gene has CDR1 SQVTM and CDR2 ANQGSEA. J was trimmed by 7 bases and V by 5 bases; bases with no gene match: 3. The CDR3: CSVPGQGGGYTF. The CDR3 nucleotides read TGCAGCGTTCCGGGACAGGGGGGTGGCTACACCTTC.

The chain uses TRBV5-3 and TRBJ1-1; 8 bases align to TRBD1. TRBV5-3 is labeled an ORF, and its function is uncertain. The CDR3 runs 14 residues. Trimming cost V 9 bases and J 0 bases; bases outside gene matches: 7. CDR3 loop: CAITGTGMNTEAFF. The CDR3 DNA reads TGTGCCATCACGGGGACAGGAATGAACACTGAAGCTTTCTTT.

The chain is built from TRBV18 and TRBJ1-5, with 7 bases aligning to TRBD1. V was pared by 3 bases and J by 4 bases, with 3 bases of the junction left unmatched. The CDR3 sequence is 14 residues long. Germline-derived CDR1 and CDR2 are KGHSH and LQKENI. CDR3 protein: CASSPMDRNQPQHF. Written as DNA, the CDR3 is TGTGCCAGCTCACCTATGGACAGGAATCAGCCCCAGCATTTT.

Concerning this clone itself: This same CDR3 is encoded by further DNA sequences in the sample. The chain has TRBV2 and TRBJ2-3; TRBD2 matches at 9 bases. The CDR3 consists of 16 residues. Per the germline V gene, CDR1 is SNHLY and CDR2 is FYNNEI. J gave up 3 bases and V 2 bases, and 6 bases lay outside the gene matches. The CDR3 sequence: CASSERAGGTTDTQYF. CDR3 bases: TGTGCCAGCAGTGAAAGGGCGGGAGGGACGACAGATACGCAGTATTTT.

As regards this clone: Other DNA sequences of this sample code for an identical CDR3. J is TRBJ1-1 and V is TRBV2; D remains ambiguous. The CDR3 totals 15 residues. Germline V gives CDR1 SNHLY, CDR2 FYNNEI. V was shortened by 4 bases and J by 5 bases, with 17 bases between the two germline ends. CDR3 residues: CASSVEQWVNTEAFF. DNA for the CDR3: TGTGCCAGCAGTGTTGAACAATGGGTTAATACTGAAGCTTTCTTT.

The count of this clone is one. V is TRBV9 and J is TRBJ2-1; a weak D match, TRBD2 (6 bases). The V gene's germline CDR1 is SGDLS and CDR2 YYNGEE. There are 14 residues in the CDR3. V shed 0 bases and J shed 8 bases, with 12 bases lying between them. CDR3 loop: CASSVGGTSHEQFF. The CDR3 DNA reads as TGTGCCAGCAGCGTAGGAGGGACTTCCCATGAGCAGTTCTTC.

The V gene is TRBV19, the J gene TRBJ2-7; 9 bases agree with TRBD2. The CDR3 loop spans 11 amino acids. Germline-derived CDR1 and CDR2 are LNHDA and SQIVND (reference sequence). V was pared by 7 bases and J by 6 bases, with 1 base of the junction left unmatched. CDR3 in amino acids: CASKREAEQYF. The CDR3 region has the DNA TGTGCCAGTAAGCGGGAGGCCGAGCAGTACTTC.

CDR3 amino acids: CASSLDTRVEQFF. In nucleotides, the CDR3 is TGTGCCAGCAGCTTAGATACGCGAGTCGAGCAGTTCTTC. The rearrangement uses TRBV11-2 and TRBJ2-1; D call uncertain. Germline CDR1 and CDR2: SGHAT and FQNNGV. Trimming removed 0 bases at V and 10 bases at J, with 10 bases between. This CDR3 region has 13 residues.

This clone was recorded only once. CDR3 in DNA: TGCGCCAGCAGCCAACGGGTGACGGGAGCTATCCTACAAGAGACCCAGTACTTC. This sequence encodes CASSQRVTGAILQETQYF. The rearrangement links TRBV4-1 to TRBJ2-5, with D possibly being TRBD2 (6 bases). V dropped 2 bases and J dropped 2 bases, with 21 bases sitting between them. The germline V gene has CDR1 MGHRA and CDR2 YSYEKL. CDR3 length: 18 amino acids.

The chain joins TRBV12-5 to TRBJ1-1, with D perhaps TRBD1 (6 bases). CDR1 is LGHNT, CDR2 FRNRAP, per germline. V was shortened by 5 bases and J by 3 bases, with 16 bases between the two germline ends. This CDR3 spans 15 amino acids. The CDR3 protein is CASGTKTGWDTEAFF. The CDR3 DNA follows: TGTGCTAGTGGTACCAAGACAGGTTGGGACACTGAAGCTTTCTTT.

The chain couples TRBV9 to TRBJ2-5; 7 bases match TRBD1. There are 16 residues in the CDR3. Trimming cost V 0 bases and J 2 bases; bases outside gene matches: 7. Germline values: CDR1 SGDLS, CDR2 YYNGEE. The CDR3, as DNA: TGTGCCAGCAGCGTAGGGATTTGGGGACAGCAAGAGACCCAGTACTTC. It is translated as CASSVGIWGQQETQYF.

J is TRBJ2-3 and V is TRBV9, with 9 bases aligning to TRBD1. The V and J ends lost 3 bases and 1 base, in that order; junction bases with no gene match: 3. Germline lookup yields CDR1 SGDLS and CDR2 YYNGEE. The CDR3 has 15 residues. The CDR3 DNA is TGTGCCAGCAGCGAGAGGACAGGGGGCACAGATACGCAGTATTTT. It yields the protein CASSERTGGTDTQYF.

Points on this clone: Other DNA sequences in the sample encode the same CDR3. The chain employs TRBV11-3 and TRBJ2-1; 11 bases map to TRBD2. Germline V gives CDR1 SGHNT, CDR2 YENEEA. Trimming took 4 bases from V and 6 from J; bases not matched to a gene: 8. The CDR3 is 16 residues long. This chain's CDR3 is CASSSLAGGLGNEQFF. The CDR3 DNA sequence: TGTGCCAGCAGCTCATTAGCGGGGGGGCTTGGCAATGAGCAGTTCTTC.

The V gene is TRBV7-2, the J gene TRBJ2-3, with 9 bases matching TRBD2. Germline CDR1 and CDR2: SGHTA and FQGNSA. The V gene end was trimmed by 0 bases and the J gene end by 4 bases; junction bases not matched to a gene: 5. The CDR3 runs 16 residues. CDR3 protein: CASSLAASGTADTQYF. For the CDR3, the DNA is TGTGCCAGCAGCTTAGCGGCTAGCGGGACGGCAGATACGCAGTATTTT.

The chain links TRBV6-5 to TRBJ1-6, with D hard to call. Trimming removed 6 bases at V and 10 bases at J, with 7 bases between. The CDR3 runs to 11 residues. CDR1 is MNHEY, CDR2 SVGAGI, per germline. As DNA, the CDR3 is TGTGCCAGCAGCAACGGGTCACCCCTCCACTTT. This gives the protein CASSNGSPLHF.

To note about this clone: Different DNA sequences within this sample yield the same CDR3. The chain joins TRBV2 to TRBJ1-3; D might be TRBD1 (6 bases). Germline values: CDR1 SNHLY, CDR2 FYNNEI. The CDR3 has 13 amino acids. Trimming removed 6 bases at V and 2 bases at J, with 8 bases between. CDR3 nucleotides: TGTGCCAGCAGGGGGGGCGCTGGAAACACCATATATTTT. Its translation is CASRGGAGNTIYF.

V and J are TRBV5-4 and TRBJ2-1; D perhaps matches TRBD2 (6 bases). Germline V gene lookup returns CDR1 SGHNT and CDR2 YYREEE (reference sequence). Trimming cost V 0 bases and J 11 bases, with 15 bases left between them. The length of the CDR3 is 14 residues. The CDR3, as DNA: TGTGCCAGCAGCTTGGGGGCTGGGGACTCCAAGCAGTTCTTC. Its protein product is CASSLGAGDSKQFF. The full variable domain, its missing parts supplied by reference TRBV5-4 and TRBJ2-1, is ETGVTQSPTHLIKTRGQQVTLRCSSQSGHNTVSWYQQALGQGPQFIFQYYREEENGRGNFPPRFSGLQFPNYSSELNVNALELDDSALYLCASSLGAGDSKQFFGPGTRLTVL.

The chain employs TRBV11-2 and TRBJ2-1, with D uncertain. Germline V gives CDR1 SGHAT, CDR2 FQNNGV. Trimming pared 1 base from V and 0 bases from J, leaving 10 bases between. CDR3 length equals 16 residues. In nucleotides, the CDR3 is TGTGCCAGCAGCTTAGTAGGGTCCAGCTCCTACAATGAGCAGTTCTTC. Translated: CASSLVGSSSYNEQFF.

The chain combines TRBV30 with TRBJ2-1, with 8 nucleotides matching TRBD1. Unmatched junction bases numbered 5, after V lost 4 bases and J lost 3 bases. The CDR3 loop spans 14 amino acids. Germline V gene sequence: CDR1 GTSNPN, CDR2 SVGIG (reference sequence). In nucleotides, the CDR3 is TGTGCCTGGAACGGACAGGGACTCTACAATGAGCAGTTCTTC. Its translation is CAWNGQGLYNEQFF.

The chain carries TRBV7-6 and TRBJ2-5, with 9 bases aligning to TRBD2. This CDR3 is built from 16 residues. V lost 4 bases to trimming and J lost 4 bases; unmatched junction nucleotides: 10. Germline V gene lookup returns CDR1 SGHVS and CDR2 FNYEAQ. CDR3 region: CASSSSGGRGRETQYF. CDR3 coding DNA: TGTGCCAGCAGCTCAAGCGGGGGGAGGGGGAGAGAGACCCAGTACTTC. Filled out from reference TRBV7-6 and TRBJ2-5, the complete variable domain reads GAGVSQSPRYKVTKRGQDVALRCDPISGHVSLYWYRQALGQGPEFLTYFNYEAQQDKSGLPNDRFSAERPEGSISTLTIQRTEQRDSAMYRCASSSSGGRGRETQYFGPGTRLLVL.

The V gene is TRBV28, the J gene TRBJ1-6, with 7 bases aligning to TRBD1. Trimming cost V 8 bases and J 5 bases; bases outside gene matches: 15. The CDR3 runs 17 residues. Germline-derived CDR1 and CDR2 are MDHEN and SYDVKM. CDR3 DNA: TGTGCCAGCCTGGGGGACAGACAACTTATTCATAATTCACCCCTCCACTTT. Protein: CASLGDRQLIHNSPLHF. Together with reference TRBV28 and TRBJ1-6, the CDR3 gives the full variable domain: DVKVTQSSRYLVKRTGEKVFLECVQDMDHENMFWYRQDPGLGLRLIYFSYDVKMKEKGDIPEGYSVSREKKERFSLILESASTNQTSMYLCASLGDRQLIHNSPLHFGNGTRLTVT.

The count of this clone is one. V and J are TRBV9 and TRBJ1-4, with no clear D. V dropped 0 bases and J dropped 7 bases, with 4 bases sitting between them. The CDR3 extends over 12 amino acids. Germline assignment: CDR1 SGDLS and CDR2 YYNGEE. For the CDR3, the DNA is TGTGCCAGCAGCGTAGAGTTTGAAAAACTGTTTTTT. The encoded protein is CASSVEFEKLFF.

The chain employs TRBV5-1 and TRBJ1-5; maybe TRBD1 (6 bases). V lost 0 bases, J lost 0 bases, and 16 bases lay in between. Germline-derived CDR1 and CDR2 are SGHRS and YFSETQ. The CDR3 is 18 residues long. This CDR3 is CASSLGAGTKNSNQPQHF. The CDR3 DNA is TGCGCCAGCAGCTTGGGAGCTGGGACAAAAAATAGCAATCAGCCCCAGCATTTT.

A remark on this clone: Other DNA sequences within the sample encode an identical CDR3. The chain is built from TRBV5-4 and TRBJ2-7; D remains unclear. CDR3 length equals 12 residues. V lost 2 bases to trimming and J lost 4 bases, with 7 bases between them. Germline V gene data show CDR1 as SGHNT and CDR2 as YYREEE (reference sequence). CDR3 loop: CASSFSGYEQYF. CDR3 nucleotide sequence: TGTGCCAGCAGCTTCTCGGGTTACGAGCAGTACTTC.